This TCR beta chain derives from a study of early T cells in non-severe SARS-CoV-2 infection (dated by TCRdb to about 2021). Notes on the research overall: Bulk RNA from unsorted whole blood was used for TCR sequencing, so alpha and beta chains could not be paired.

To prepare the library, 5' RACE was applied. TCRdb shows the sequencer as NextSeq 500. Unique molecular identifiers were attached to individual cDNA molecules in the TCR library protocol so that sequencing error and PCR bias could be corrected. TCR alpha and beta chains were both sequenced, and the abundances of alpha and beta sequences in each sample were closely correlated with each other. The authors' analysis ran thus. Decombinator V4 was used to annotate TCR sequences for V gene, J gene and CDR3. TCRs were defined as expanded if a significant change between any two time points was detected under a Poisson model with p below 0.0001. TCR abundances were normalised to the total number of TCRs sequenced per sample and expressed as counts per million. MAIT TCRs were defined by TRAV1-2 paired with TRAJ12, TRAJ20 or TRAJ33, and iNKT TCRs by TRAV10 paired with TRAJ18. VDJdb, accessed 1 November 2021, was searched for CMV, EBV and SARS-CoV-2 annotated TCRs, excluding TCRs annotated for multiple antigens. Starting from the raw public reads, TCRdb applied fastp trimming at Q25, assembled clones with MiXCR and retained in-frame beta chains. Merged by CDR3 protein, the rows form single entries marked with the most common genes and DNA. The V and J calls here are based on TCRdb, not the publication. The sample has over 25,000 distinct CDR3 sequences on record, roughly 4.5% of them singletons. Over 6% of the sample rests with the top ten.

As encoded in the germline V gene, CDR1 is SGHRS while CDR2 is YFSETQ. Counted from cysteine to phenylalanine, this CDR3 has 14 amino acids. Here the CDR3 DNA is all that survives: 42 bases in frame from base 1. Trimming removed 3 bases from V and 4 bases from J, leaving 14 bases between the germline ends. Set within a cohort of healthcare workers in London, UK, this nested case-control study involved weekly PCR testing of nasopharyngeal swabs along with blood sampling. Healthcare workers were enrolled in the week of the UK lockdown, from 23 to 31 March 2020, and were followed every week for up to about 16 weeks. Worth noting for this clonotype: Its antigen target is currently unknown. No much larger clone exists at a distance of one base, and base qualities are not known.

Overall study outcomes, separate from this receptor: VDJdb matching was skewed toward anti-spike CD8 responses, so virus-specific expansions were likely underestimated and private and CD4 specificities were missed.

The rearranged chain carries TRBV5-1 and TRBJ2-7, with an unclear D gene assignment. The clonotype was recovered from an adult who was a healthcare worker with PCR-confirmed SARS-CoV-2 infection or an uninfected control (not recorded which). Sequenced input: whole blood. DNA sequence: TGCGCCAGCAGCTCCACCCGGCCAAGATACGAGCAGTACTTC. Its protein reads: CASSSTRPRYEQYF.